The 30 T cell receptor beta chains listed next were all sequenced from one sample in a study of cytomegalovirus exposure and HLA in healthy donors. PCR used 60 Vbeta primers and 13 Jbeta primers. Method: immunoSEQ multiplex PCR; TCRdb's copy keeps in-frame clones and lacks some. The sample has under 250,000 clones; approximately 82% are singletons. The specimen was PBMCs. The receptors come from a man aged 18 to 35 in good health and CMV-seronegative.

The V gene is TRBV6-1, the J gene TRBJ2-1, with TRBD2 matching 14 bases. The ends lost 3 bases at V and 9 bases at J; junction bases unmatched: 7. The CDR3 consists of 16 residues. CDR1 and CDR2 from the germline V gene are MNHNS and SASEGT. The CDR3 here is CASSDRGTSGRPEQFF. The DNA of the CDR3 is TGTGCCAGCAGTGATAGGGGGACTAGCGGGAGACCTGAGCAGTTCTTC.

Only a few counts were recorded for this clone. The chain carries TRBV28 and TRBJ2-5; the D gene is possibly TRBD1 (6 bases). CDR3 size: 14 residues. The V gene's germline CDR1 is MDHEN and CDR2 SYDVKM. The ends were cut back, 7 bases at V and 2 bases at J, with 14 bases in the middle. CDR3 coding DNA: TGTGCCAGCACCAGATGGACAGCACAAGAGACCCAGTACTTC. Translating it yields CASTRWTAQETQYF.

The CDR3: CASSLASSYEQFF. CDR3 in DNA: TGCGCCAGCAGCTTGGCCAGTTCGTATGAGCAGTTCTTC. The rearrangement links TRBV5-1 to TRBJ2-1; no definite D call. The V gene lost 0 bases and the J gene lost 8 bases, with 9 bases spanning the gap. Germline CDR1 reads SGHRS; CDR2 reads YFSETQ. The CDR3 contains 13 residues.

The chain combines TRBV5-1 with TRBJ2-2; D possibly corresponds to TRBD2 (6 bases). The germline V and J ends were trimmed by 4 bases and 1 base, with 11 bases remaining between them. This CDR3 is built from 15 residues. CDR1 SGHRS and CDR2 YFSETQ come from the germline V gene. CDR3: CASSRGSGNTGELFF. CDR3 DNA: TGCGCCAGCAGCCGAGGTAGCGGGAACACCGGGGAGCTGTTTTTT.

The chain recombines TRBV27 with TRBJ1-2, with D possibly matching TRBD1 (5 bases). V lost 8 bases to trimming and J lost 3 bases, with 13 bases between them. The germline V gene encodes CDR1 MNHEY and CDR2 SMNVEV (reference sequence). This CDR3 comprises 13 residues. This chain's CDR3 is CASQRQGDYGYTF. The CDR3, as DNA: TGTGCCAGCCAACGGCAGGGCGACTATGGCTACACCTTC.

CDR3 coding DNA: TGTGCCAGTAGTACTCAGACAGGGGCGAGTAATCAGCCCCAGCATTTT. Encoded protein: CASSTQTGASNQPQHF. The chain is built from TRBV19 and TRBJ1-5, with TRBD1 matching over 8 bases. Germline lookup yields CDR1 LNHDA and CDR2 SQIVND (reference sequence). This CDR3 spans 16 amino acids. V lost 4 bases, J lost 4 bases, and 9 bases stayed unmatched.

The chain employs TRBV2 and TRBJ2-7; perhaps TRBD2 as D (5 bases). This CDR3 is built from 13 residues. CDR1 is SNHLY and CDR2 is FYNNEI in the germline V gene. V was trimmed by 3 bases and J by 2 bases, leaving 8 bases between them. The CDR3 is CASSDHGAYEQYF. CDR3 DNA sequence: TGTGCCAGCAGTGATCACGGGGCCTACGAGCAGTACTTC.

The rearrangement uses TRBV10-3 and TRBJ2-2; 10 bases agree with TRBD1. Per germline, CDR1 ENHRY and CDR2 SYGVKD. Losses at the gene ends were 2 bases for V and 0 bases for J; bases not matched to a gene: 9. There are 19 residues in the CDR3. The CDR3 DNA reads TGTGCCATCAGTGAGCCAAGAGGGACAGGGGCGACGAACACCGGGGAGCTGTTTTTT. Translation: CAISEPRGTGATNTGELFF.

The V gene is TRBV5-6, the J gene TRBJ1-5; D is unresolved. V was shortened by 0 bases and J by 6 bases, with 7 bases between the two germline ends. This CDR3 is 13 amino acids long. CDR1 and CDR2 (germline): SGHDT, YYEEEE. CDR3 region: CASSLGASQPQHF. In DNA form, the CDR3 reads TGTGCCAGCAGCTTGGGGGCGAGTCAGCCCCAGCATTTT.

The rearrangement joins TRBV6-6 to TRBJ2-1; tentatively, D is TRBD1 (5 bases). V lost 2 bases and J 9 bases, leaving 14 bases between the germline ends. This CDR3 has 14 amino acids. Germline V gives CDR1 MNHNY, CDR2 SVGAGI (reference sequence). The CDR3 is CASSYPGRLAEQFF. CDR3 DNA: TGTGCCAGCAGTTACCCAGGGCGGCTCGCTGAGCAGTTCTTC.

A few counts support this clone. Here the CDR3 reads CASSLETGSPFF. CDR3 bases: TGTGCCAGCAGCTTGGAGACAGGGAGTCCGTTCTTC. V usage is TRBV5-8 and J usage is TRBJ2-1, with 7 bases that match TRBD1. Germline V gene lookup returns CDR1 SGHTS and CDR2 YDEGEE. This CDR3 is built from 12 residues. V lost 0 bases to trimming and J lost 15 bases; unmatched junction nucleotides: 6.

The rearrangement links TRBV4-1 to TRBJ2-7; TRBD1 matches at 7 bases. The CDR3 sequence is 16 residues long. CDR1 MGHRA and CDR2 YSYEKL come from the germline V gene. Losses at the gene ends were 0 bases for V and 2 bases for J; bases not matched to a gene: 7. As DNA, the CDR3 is TGCGCCAGCAGCCAAGATAGGGACAGCCAACCCTACGAGCAGTACTTC. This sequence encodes CASSQDRDSQPYEQYF.

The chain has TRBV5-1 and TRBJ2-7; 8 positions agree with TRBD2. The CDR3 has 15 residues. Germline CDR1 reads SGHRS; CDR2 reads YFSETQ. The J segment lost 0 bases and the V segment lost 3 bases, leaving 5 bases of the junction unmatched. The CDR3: CASSSDTSGSYEQYF. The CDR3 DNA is TGCGCCAGCAGCTCCGATACTAGCGGCTCCTACGAGCAGTACTTC. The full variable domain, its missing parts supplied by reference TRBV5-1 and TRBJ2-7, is KAGVTQTPRYLIKTRGQQVTLSCSPISGHRSVSWYQQTPGQGLQFLFEYFSETQRNKGNFPGRFSGRQFSNSRSEMNVSTLELGDSALYLCASSSDTSGSYEQYFGPGTRLTVT.

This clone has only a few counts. The CDR3 sequence is CASSLPSGTGAEQYF. CDR3 DNA sequence: TGTGCCAGCAGTCTACCGTCCGGGACAGGGGCCGAGCAGTACTTC. The chain couples TRBV6-5 to TRBJ2-7; 10 nucleotides match TRBD1. Germline-derived CDR1 and CDR2 are MNHEY and SVGAGI. CDR3 length: 15 amino acids. J lost 6 bases, V lost 5 bases, and 10 bases had no gene match.

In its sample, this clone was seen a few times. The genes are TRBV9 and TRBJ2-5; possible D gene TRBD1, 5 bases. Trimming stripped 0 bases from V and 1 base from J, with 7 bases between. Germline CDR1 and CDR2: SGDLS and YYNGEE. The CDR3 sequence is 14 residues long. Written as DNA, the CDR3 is TGTGCCAGCAGCGTAGGCGACAGCCAAGAGACCCAGTACTTC. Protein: CASSVGDSQETQYF.

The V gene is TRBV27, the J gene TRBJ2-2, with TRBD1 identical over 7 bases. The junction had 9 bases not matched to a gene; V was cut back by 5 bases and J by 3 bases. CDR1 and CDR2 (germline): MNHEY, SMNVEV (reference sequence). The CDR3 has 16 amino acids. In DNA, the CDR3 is TGTGCCAGCAGTCCCATCCGGGACAGTCACACCGGGGAGCTGTTTTTT. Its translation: CASSPIRDSHTGELFF.

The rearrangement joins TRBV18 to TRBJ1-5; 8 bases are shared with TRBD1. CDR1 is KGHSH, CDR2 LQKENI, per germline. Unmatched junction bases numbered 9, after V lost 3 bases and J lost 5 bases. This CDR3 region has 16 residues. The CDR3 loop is CASSPGSGQGDQPQHF. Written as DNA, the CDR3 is TGTGCCAGCTCACCGGGTTCTGGACAGGGAGATCAGCCCCAGCATTTT.

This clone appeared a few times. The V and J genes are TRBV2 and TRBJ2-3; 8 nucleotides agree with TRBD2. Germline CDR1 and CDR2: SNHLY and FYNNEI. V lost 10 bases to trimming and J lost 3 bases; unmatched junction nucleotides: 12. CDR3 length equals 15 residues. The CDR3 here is CATLPGAGATDTQYF. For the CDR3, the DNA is TGTGCCACCCTACCGGGAGCGGGGGCTACAGATACGCAGTATTTT.

The CDR3 here is CASGLAGYNEQFF. The CDR3 nucleotides read TGTGCCAGCGGACTAGCGGGATACAATGAGCAGTTCTTC. J is TRBJ2-1 and V is TRBV7-8; 12 nucleotides match TRBD2. Trimming cost V 8 bases and J 4 bases; bases outside gene matches: 0. The CDR3 has 13 residues. The germline CDR1 and CDR2 sequences are SGHVS and FQNEAQ.

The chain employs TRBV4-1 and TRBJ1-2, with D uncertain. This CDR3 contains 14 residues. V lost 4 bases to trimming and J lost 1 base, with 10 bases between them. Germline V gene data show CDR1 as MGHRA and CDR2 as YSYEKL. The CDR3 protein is CASSPTRYNYGYTF. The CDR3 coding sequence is TGCGCCAGCAGCCCCACGAGATATAACTATGGCTACACCTTC.

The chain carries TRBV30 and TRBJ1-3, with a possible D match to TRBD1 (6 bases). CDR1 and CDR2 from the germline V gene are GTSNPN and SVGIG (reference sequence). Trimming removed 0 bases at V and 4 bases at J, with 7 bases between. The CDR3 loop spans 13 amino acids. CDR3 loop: CAWSVGGGNTIYF. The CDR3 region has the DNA TGTGCCTGGAGTGTTGGGGGCGGAAACACCATATATTTT.

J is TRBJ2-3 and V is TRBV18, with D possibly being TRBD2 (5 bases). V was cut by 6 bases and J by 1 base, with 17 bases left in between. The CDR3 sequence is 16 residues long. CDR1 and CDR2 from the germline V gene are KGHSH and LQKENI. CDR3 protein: CASSSRRDMGTDTQYF. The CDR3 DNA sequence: TGTGCCAGCTCGTCTCGACGGGATATGGGCACAGATACGCAGTATTTT.

The CDR3 is CASSSRTGTAYEQYF. The CDR3 DNA sequence: TGTGCCAGTAGTTCGCGGACAGGGACAGCCTACGAGCAGTACTTC. This chain connects TRBV19 to TRBJ2-7; 8 nucleotides align to TRBD1. The CDR3 totals 15 residues. V shed 5 bases, J shed 2 bases, and the junction held 8 bases outside the gene matches. Germline-derived CDR1 and CDR2 are LNHDA and SQIVND (reference sequence).

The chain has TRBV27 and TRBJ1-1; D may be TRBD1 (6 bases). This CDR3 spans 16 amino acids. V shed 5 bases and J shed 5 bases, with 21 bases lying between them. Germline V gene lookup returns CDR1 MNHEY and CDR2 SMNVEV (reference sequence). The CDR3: CASSPPGKGTKTEAFF. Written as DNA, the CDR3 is TGTGCCAGCAGTCCCCCCGGGAAAGGGACAAAGACTGAAGCTTTCTTT.

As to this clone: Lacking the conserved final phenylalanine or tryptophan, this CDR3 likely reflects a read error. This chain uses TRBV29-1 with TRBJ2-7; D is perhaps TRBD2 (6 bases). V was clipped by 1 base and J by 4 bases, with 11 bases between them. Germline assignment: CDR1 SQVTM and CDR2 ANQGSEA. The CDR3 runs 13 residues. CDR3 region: CSVEAGEGYEQYS. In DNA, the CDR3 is TGCAGCGTTGAAGCGGGAGAGGGGTACGAGCAGTACTCC.

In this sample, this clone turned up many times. The CDR3 DNA reads as TGTGCCAGCAGTGCAACTAGCGGGAGCACAGATACGCAGTATTTT. Its translation is CASSATSGSTDTQYF. V gene TRBV6-4 combines with J gene TRBJ2-3, with 9 bases that match TRBD2. With V trimmed by 4 bases and J by 0 bases, 2 bases remained unmatched. The CDR3 runs 15 residues. The germline gives CDR1 MRHNA, CDR2 SNTAGT.

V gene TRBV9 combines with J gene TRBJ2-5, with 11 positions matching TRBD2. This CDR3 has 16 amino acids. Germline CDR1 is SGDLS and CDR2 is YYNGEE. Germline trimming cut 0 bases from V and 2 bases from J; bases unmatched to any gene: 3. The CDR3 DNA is TGTGCCAGCAGCGTAGTGGTAGCGGGAGGGCAAGAGACCCAGTACTTC. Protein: CASSVVVAGGQETQYF. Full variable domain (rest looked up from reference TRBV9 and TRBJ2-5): DSGVTQTPKHLITATGQRVTLRCSPRSGDLSVYWYQQSLDQGLQFLIQYYNGEERAKGNILERFSAQQFPDLHSELNLSSLELGDSALYFCASSVVVAGGQETQYFGPGTRLLVL.

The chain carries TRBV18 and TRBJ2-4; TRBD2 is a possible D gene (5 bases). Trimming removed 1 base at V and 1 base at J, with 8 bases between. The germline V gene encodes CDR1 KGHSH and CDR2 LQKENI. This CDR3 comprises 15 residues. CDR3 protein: CASSPQREAKNIQYF. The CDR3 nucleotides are TGTGCCAGCTCACCACAAAGGGAGGCCAAAAACATTCAGTACTTC. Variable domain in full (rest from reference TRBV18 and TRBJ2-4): NAGVMQNPRHLVRRRGQEARLRCSPMKGHSHVYWYRQLPEEGLKFMVYLQKENIIDESGMPKERFSAEFPKEGPSILRIQQVVRGDSAAYFCASSPQREAKNIQYFGAGTRLSVL.

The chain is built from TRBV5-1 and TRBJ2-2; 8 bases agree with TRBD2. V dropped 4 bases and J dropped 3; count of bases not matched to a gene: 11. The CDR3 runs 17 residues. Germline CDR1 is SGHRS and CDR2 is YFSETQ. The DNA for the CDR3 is TGCGCCAGCAGCGCGGACCCAGCGGGAGAGTACACCGGGGAGCTGTTTTTT. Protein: CASSADPAGEYTGELFF.

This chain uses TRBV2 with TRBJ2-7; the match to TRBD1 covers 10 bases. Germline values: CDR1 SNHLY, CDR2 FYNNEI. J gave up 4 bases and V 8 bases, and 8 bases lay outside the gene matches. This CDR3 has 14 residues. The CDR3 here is CASWDRGYTYEQYF. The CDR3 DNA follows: TGTGCCAGCTGGGACAGGGGATATACGTACGAGCAGTACTTC.